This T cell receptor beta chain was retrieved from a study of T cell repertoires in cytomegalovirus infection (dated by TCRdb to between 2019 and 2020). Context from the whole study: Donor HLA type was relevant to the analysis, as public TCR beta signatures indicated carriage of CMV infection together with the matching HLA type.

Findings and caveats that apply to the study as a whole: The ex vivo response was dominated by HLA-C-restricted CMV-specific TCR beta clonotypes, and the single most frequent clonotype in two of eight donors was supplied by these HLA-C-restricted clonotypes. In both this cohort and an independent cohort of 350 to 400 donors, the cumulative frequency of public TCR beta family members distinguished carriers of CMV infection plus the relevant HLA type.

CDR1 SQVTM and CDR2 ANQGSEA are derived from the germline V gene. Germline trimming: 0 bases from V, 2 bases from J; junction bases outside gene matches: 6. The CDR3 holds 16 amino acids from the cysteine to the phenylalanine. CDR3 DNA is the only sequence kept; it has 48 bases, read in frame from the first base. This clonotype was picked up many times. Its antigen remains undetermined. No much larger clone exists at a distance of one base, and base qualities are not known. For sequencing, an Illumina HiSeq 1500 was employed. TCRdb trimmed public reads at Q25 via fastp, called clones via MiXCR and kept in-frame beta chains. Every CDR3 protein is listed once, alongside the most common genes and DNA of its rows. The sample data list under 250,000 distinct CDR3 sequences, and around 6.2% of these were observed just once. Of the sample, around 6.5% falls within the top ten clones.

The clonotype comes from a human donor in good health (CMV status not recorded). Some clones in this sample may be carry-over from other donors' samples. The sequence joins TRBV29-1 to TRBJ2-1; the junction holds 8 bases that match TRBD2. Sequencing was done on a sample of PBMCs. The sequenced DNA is TGCAGCGTTGAAGAAGGAAGCGGGGGCACCTACAATGAGCAGTTCTTC. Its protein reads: CSVEEGSGGTYNEQFF.